This passage covers 18 T cell receptor beta chains from one sample sequenced in a study of early T cells in non-severe SARS-CoV-2 infection (dated by TCRdb to the early 2020s). The receptor library was made with 5' RACE. The sample was run on a NextSeq 500. Using fastp at Q25 and MiXCR, TCRdb reprocessed the public reads and kept productive beta chains. Records with the same CDR3 protein are collapsed into one entry carrying the most frequent genes and DNA. Present in this sample are 63,000 or so distinct CDR3 sequences, approximately 12% of which were seen just once. Almost 6.5% of the sample comes from the top ten. Sample: whole blood. The receptors were gathered from an adult who was a healthcare worker with PCR-confirmed SARS-CoV-2 infection or an uninfected control (not recorded which).

The rearrangement joins TRBV9 to TRBJ1-1; tentatively, D is TRBD1 (5 bases). CDR1 and CDR2 (germline): SGDLS, YYNGEE. Trimming left V 1 base short and J 3 bases short, with 7 bases between. The CDR3 sequence is 13 residues long. CDR3 loop: CASSVLGDTEAFF. CDR3 DNA sequence: TGTGCCAGCAGCGTATTAGGGGACACTGAAGCTTTCTTT.

The rearrangement links TRBV5-4 to TRBJ2-5, with D perhaps given as TRBD1 or TRBD2 (6 bases each). Germline values: CDR1 SGHNT, CDR2 YYREEE (reference sequence). V was clipped by 4 bases and J by 4 bases, with 11 bases between them. The CDR3 is 13 amino acids. The CDR3 DNA follows: TGTGCCAGCAGCCCTAAGGGGGGAGAGACCCAGTACTTC. Translating gives CASSPKGGETQYF.

This clonotype was recorded many times. The V and J genes are TRBV29-1 and TRBJ2-4; no clear D. Germline loops: CDR1 SQVTM, CDR2 ANQGSEA. This CDR3 region has 14 residues. Trimming removed 4 bases from V and 0 bases from J, with 10 bases in between. CDR3 loop: CSVAPAVAKNIQYF. DNA of the CDR3: TGCAGCGTTGCACCGGCGGTAGCCAAAAACATTCAGTACTTC.

This clonotype has a count of ten or more. This chain connects TRBV4-1 to TRBJ2-2; 8 bases are a match to TRBD1. CDR3 length: 16 residues. Trimming took 0 bases from V and 5 from J; bases not matched to a gene: 5. The V gene's germline CDR1 is MGHRA and CDR2 YSYEKL. The CDR3 nucleotides are TGCGCCAGCAGCCAAGATGGGCAGGGGGCAACCGGGGAGCTGTTTTTT. This sequence encodes CASSQDGQGATGELFF.

This clonotype was seen many times. This chain joins TRBV5-1 and TRBJ2-7, with D tentatively TRBD2 (6 bases). CDR3 length: 17 residues. Trimming removed 0 bases from V and 4 bases from J, with 20 bases in between. In germline, CDR1 is SGHRS, CDR2 YFSETQ. CDR3 nucleotides: TGCGCCAGCAGCTTGGCCAGTGCGACGGGGGTCGTGTACGAGCAGTACTTC. Protein: CASSLASATGVVYEQYF.

This clonotype showed up many times. V and J are TRBV29-1 and TRBJ2-5; weak D call: TRBD2 (5 bases). The CDR3 extends over 13 amino acids. Germline values: CDR1 SQVTM, CDR2 ANQGSEA. V was clipped by 1 base and J by 7 bases, with 13 bases between them. CDR3 nucleotides: TGCAGCGTTGAAGTAGGTCCGGCGGGGACCCAGTACTTC. Translation: CSVEVGPAGTQYF.

This clonotype has a handful of counts. This rearrangement joins TRBV3-1 to TRBJ2-5; 9 bases align to TRBD2. V shed 0 bases, J shed 4 bases, and the junction held 3 bases outside the gene matches. Germline lookup yields CDR1 LGHDT and CDR2 YNNKEL (reference sequence). The CDR3 contains 15 residues. The CDR3: CASSQDAREGETQYF. Written as DNA, the CDR3 is TGTGCCAGCAGCCAAGATGCGCGGGAGGGAGAGACCCAGTACTTC.

This clonotype was detected many times. The chain is built from TRBV7-6 and TRBJ2-7; 7 nucleotides line up with TRBD2. With 8 bases clipped from V and 4 bases from J, the junction kept 11 bases outside the gene matches. Germline CDR1 reads SGHVS; CDR2 reads FNYEAQ. There are 14 residues in the CDR3. CDR3 sequence reads: CASQPLAEKYEQYF. The CDR3 nucleotides read TGTGCCAGCCAACCCCTAGCGGAAAAATACGAGCAGTACTTC.

This clonotype has a count of ten or more. The rearrangement joins TRBV7-2 to TRBJ2-7; D is perhaps TRBD1 (6 bases). V was cut by 5 bases and J by 2 bases, with 10 bases left in between. This CDR3 has 13 residues. Germline V gene data show CDR1 as SGHTA and CDR2 as FQGNSA. The CDR3 here is CASSLRGPYEQYF. In DNA form, the CDR3 reads TGTGCCAGCAGCCTCAGGGGTCCCTACGAGCAGTACTTC.

In its sample, this clonotype ranks as medium-sized. This sequence joins TRBV7-8 and TRBJ2-3, with 7 bases matching TRBD1. V lost 5 bases and J lost 11; bases outside the gene matches: 16. The germline gives CDR1 SGHVS, CDR2 FQNEAQ. The CDR3 runs 15 residues. This CDR3 reads CASSPRQGPSVEQYF. The CDR3 DNA is TGTGCCAGCAGCCCCCGACAGGGTCCCTCTGTGGAGCAGTATTTT.

This clonotype has a count of ten or more. This chain connects TRBV20-1 to TRBJ2-1; tentative D call: TRBD1 (5 bases). The CDR3 extends over 15 amino acids. Germline CDR1 is DFQATT and CDR2 is SNEGSKA (reference sequence). V was pared by 1 base and J by 6 bases, with 16 bases between. CDR3 sequence: CSARVQGSYSNEQFF. Written as DNA, the CDR3 is TGCAGTGCTAGAGTCCAGGGCTCCTATAGCAATGAGCAGTTCTTC.

The V and J genes are TRBV5-6 and TRBJ2-1, with D tentatively TRBD1 (5 bases). Germline loops: CDR1 SGHDT, CDR2 YYEEEE. V lost 7 bases to trimming and J lost 6 bases, with 17 bases between them. The CDR3 contains 14 residues. In nucleotides, the CDR3 is TGTGCCAGCGGGGCCGGGTCGCCTGGCAATGAGCAGTTCTTC. Its protein product is CASGAGSPGNEQFF.

This clonotype turned up a few times. The rearrangement joins TRBV29-1 to TRBJ2-5; unclear D gene. The CDR3 runs to 13 residues. The germline CDR1 and CDR2 sequences are SQVTM and ANQGSEA. Trimming took 7 bases from V and 1 from J, leaving 13 bases between them. CDR3 sequence reads: CSALPRRQETQYF. Here the CDR3 DNA reads TGCAGCGCCCTCCCCCGCCGCCAAGAGACCCAGTACTTC.

This clonotype has more than one count but fewer than ten. The chain carries TRBV6-2 or TRBV6-3 and TRBJ2-7, with 10 bases that match TRBD2. J lost 5 bases, V lost 7 bases, and 8 bases had no gene match. This CDR3 has 14 amino acids. Germline V CDR1 and CDR2: MNHEY, SVGEGT. The CDR3 spells CASTEGLAINEQYF. Written as DNA, the CDR3 is TGTGCCAGCACCGAGGGACTAGCGATTAACGAGCAGTACTTC.

The chain links TRBV4-1 to TRBJ1-6; D is ambiguous. Germline CDR1 MGHRA, CDR2 YSYEKL. The CDR3 runs to 15 residues. Deletions cut 3 bases from V and 10 bases from J, with 16 bases between. This CDR3 is CASSQYPGSRSPLHF. The CDR3 DNA reads as TGCGCCAGCAGCCAGTACCCGGGGAGCCGATCACCCCTCCACTTT.

This clonotype was seen at least ten times. The chain employs TRBV5-1 and TRBJ1-2; the match to TRBD1 covers 12 bases. The CDR3 spans 18 residues. Germline CDR1 SGHRS, CDR2 YFSETQ. V was clipped by 3 bases and J by 1 base; unmatched bases: 10. CDR3 amino acids: CASSSTGTGGANNYGYTF. As DNA, the CDR3 is TGCGCCAGCAGCTCGACCGGGACAGGGGGCGCTAATAACTATGGCTACACCTTC.

This clonotype was counted at least ten times. For the CDR3, the DNA is TGTGCCAGCAGCTTATCCTCGACGGGACTAGACACGCAGTATTTT. It yields the protein CASSLSSTGLDTQYF. The chain couples TRBV11-1 to TRBJ2-3, with TRBD2 matching over 8 bases. The CDR3 loop spans 15 amino acids. Germline CDR1 SGHAT, CDR2 FQDESV (reference sequence). The V and J ends lost 2 bases and 9 bases, in that order; junction bases with no gene match: 10.

The chain recombines TRBV21-1 with TRBJ2-1; the table's D call, TRBD2, was not checked against the DNA. TRBV21-1 is classified as a pseudogene. This CDR3 is built from 16 residues. The CDR3 reads CASTLTRGSSYNEQFF. Here the CDR3 DNA reads TGTGCCAGCACCCTCACGAGAGGGTCCTCCTACAATGAGCAGTTCTTC.